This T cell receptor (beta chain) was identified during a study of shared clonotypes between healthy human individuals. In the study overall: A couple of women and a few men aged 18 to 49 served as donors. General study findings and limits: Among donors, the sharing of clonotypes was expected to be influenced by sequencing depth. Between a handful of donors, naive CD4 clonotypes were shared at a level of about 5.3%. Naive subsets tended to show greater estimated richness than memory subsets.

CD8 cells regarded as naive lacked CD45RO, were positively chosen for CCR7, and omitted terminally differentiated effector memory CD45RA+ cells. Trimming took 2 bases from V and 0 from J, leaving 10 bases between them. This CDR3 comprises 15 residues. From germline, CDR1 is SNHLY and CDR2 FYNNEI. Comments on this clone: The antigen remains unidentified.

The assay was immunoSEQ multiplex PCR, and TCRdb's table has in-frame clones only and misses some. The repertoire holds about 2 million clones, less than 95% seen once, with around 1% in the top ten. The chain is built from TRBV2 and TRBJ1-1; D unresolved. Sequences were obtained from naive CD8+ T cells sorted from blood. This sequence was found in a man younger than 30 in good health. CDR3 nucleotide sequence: TGTGCCAGCAGTGAATCACTATTTGTGAACACTGAAGCTTTCTTT. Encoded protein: CASSESLFVNTEAFF.